The TCR beta chain under discussion was sequenced for a study of T cells in localized non-small cell lung cancer. Overall study findings and caveats: In uninvolved adjacent lung, T cell clonality reached its highest value, exceeding tumor. Among the top 100 tumor clones, a median around 57 appeared in adjacent lung. Patients showing higher blood T cell density tended to see longer overall survival.

The protocol was immunoSEQ multiplex PCR, while the TCRdb copy is restricted to in-frame clones and leaves out a portion. The top ten hold roughly 21% of the sample, which has tens of thousands of clones, around 81% seen once. V was clipped by 0 bases and J by 2 bases, with 14 bases between them. The CDR3 spans 16 residues. Only a few counts were recorded for this clone. The antigen is undetermined. This material consisted of peripheral blood, taken before any cancer treatment. This clonotype originated in a female donor aged 60 or older with stage II squamous cell lung carcinoma. This chain uses TRBV23-1 with TRBJ2-7; no clear D gene. TRBV23-1 is known as an ORF, though its function is uncertain. CDR3 coding DNA: TGCGCCAGCAGTCAATCGACTCACCGCACGCCCTACGAGCAGTACTTC. This translates into CASSQSTHRTPYEQYF.